This record concerns one T cell receptor (beta chain) sequence. Its antigen is not identified. An end of the junction does not agree with germline; a read error may underlie this. The data originate from a study of shared clonotypes between healthy human individuals. Per sorted-subset replicate PCR, input was 200 to 250 ng DNA, representing tens of thousands of T cell genomes. Clones were sequenced by immunoSEQ multiplex PCR, and TCRdb holds only the in-frame ones, with some missing. This table holds around 980,000 clones, about 80% found once. The healthy adult donors were HIV-negative and reported no recent acute infections or vaccinations. Both subsets, CD45RA+ naive and CD45RA-negative memory, were split from the CD4+ cells. The study, taken as a whole, reports: Sharing across four donors was seen in 4% to 5% of naive CD4 clonotypes.

Sequencing was done on a sample of memory CD4+ T cells from PBMCs. Sample subset: CD45RA-negative fraction. This sequence was found in a man between 18 and 29 years old in good health. Some clones in this sample may be carry-over from other donors' samples.

The CDR3 is CASSEGAGRIYGYTF. The CDR3 nucleotides are TGTGCCAGCAGCGAAGGGGCAGGGAGGATCTATGGCTACACCTTC. J is TRBJ1-2 and V is TRBV6-1, with a weak D call TRBD1 (5 bases). The germline gives CDR1 MNHNS, CDR2 SASEGT. The CDR3 is 15 amino acids.